Each of the 6 T cell receptor beta chains below was sequenced from the same sample in a study of blood T cell repertoires in COVID-19. Libraries were prepared by immunoSEQ multiplex PCR; TCRdb keeps only in-frame clonotypes and omits some of them. The sample includes over 100,000 clones, roughly 85% of them seen just once. The material sequenced was peripheral blood. The receptors were gathered from a woman aged 55-70 years with acute or convalescent COVID-19.

A single count supports this clone. This chain connects TRBV7-2 to TRBJ2-1, with D possibly matching TRBD1 (5 bases). The CDR3 totals 15 residues. Germline CDR1 reads SGHTA; CDR2 reads FQGNSA. With 3 bases removed from V and 7 bases from J, the gap between germline ends came to 16 bases. The CDR3 region is CASSFPGLRENEQFF. CDR3 bases: TGTGCCAGCAGCTTCCCGGGTCTCAGGGAAAATGAGCAGTTCTTC.

The chain joins TRBV28 to TRBJ1-1, with D hard to call. Per the germline V gene, CDR1 is MDHEN and CDR2 is SYDVKM. CDR3 length equals 15 residues. V gave up 2 bases and J gave up 0 bases, with 10 bases separating them. CDR3 sequence reads: CASSLSGAMNTEAFF. CDR3 nucleotide sequence: TGTGCCAGCAGTTTAAGCGGAGCAATGAACACTGAAGCTTTCTTT.

This clone has more than one count but fewer than ten. The chain has TRBV11-2 and TRBJ2-7; D possibly corresponds to TRBD1 (5 bases). This CDR3 contains 15 residues. V was cut by 5 bases and J by 2 bases, with 16 bases left in between. Looked up from germline, CDR1 is SGHAT and CDR2 is FQNNGV. The CDR3 loop is CASSRTPETAYEQYF. CDR3 in DNA: TGTGCCAGCAGCCGGACACCAGAGACAGCCTACGAGCAGTACTTC.

The rearrangement uses TRBV6-4 and TRBJ2-7, with TRBD1 matching over 10 bases. V lost 5 bases and J lost 6; bases outside the gene matches: 10. The CDR3 is 15 residues long. Germline loops: CDR1 MRHNA, CDR2 SNTAGT. CDR3 sequence: CASSPQPGQGSEQYF. The CDR3 coding sequence is TGTGCCAGCAGTCCTCAACCGGGACAGGGGTCCGAGCAGTACTTC.

This clone came up a few times. The chain combines TRBV18 with TRBJ1-1; perhaps TRBD1 as D (5 bases). Trimming cost V 8 bases and J 4 bases, with 20 bases left between them. Looked up from germline, CDR1 is KGHSH and CDR2 is LQKENI. The CDR3 runs to 15 residues. The CDR3: CASTRLAGSITEAFF. As DNA, the CDR3 is TGTGCCAGCACCAGGTTGGCAGGGTCTATCACTGAAGCTTTCTTT. Variable domain in full (rest from reference TRBV18 and TRBJ1-1): NAGVMQNPRHLVRRRGQEARLRCSPMKGHSHVYWYRQLPEEGLKFMVYLQKENIIDESGMPKERFSAEFPKEGPSILRIQQVVRGDSAAYFCASTRLAGSITEAFFGQGTRLTVV.

The chain links TRBV28 to TRBJ2-3; 9 bases match TRBD1. Germline-derived CDR1 and CDR2 are MDHEN and SYDVKM. The CDR3 is made up of 15 amino acids. Trimming at V came to 6 bases and at J to 6 bases, leaving 10 bases not matched to a gene. This chain's CDR3 is CASSRRRDRDDTQYF. The CDR3 region has the DNA TGTGCCAGCAGCCGACGCCGGGACAGGGACGATACGCAGTATTTT.